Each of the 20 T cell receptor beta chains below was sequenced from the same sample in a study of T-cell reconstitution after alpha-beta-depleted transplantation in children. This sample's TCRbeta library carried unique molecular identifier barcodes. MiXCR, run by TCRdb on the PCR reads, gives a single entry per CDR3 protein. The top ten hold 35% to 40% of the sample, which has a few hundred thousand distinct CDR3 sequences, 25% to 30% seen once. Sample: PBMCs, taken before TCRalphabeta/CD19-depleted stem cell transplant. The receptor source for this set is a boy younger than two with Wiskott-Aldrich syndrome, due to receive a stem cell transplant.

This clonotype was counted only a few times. The CDR3 loop reads CSGLGSSYEQYF. The CDR3 DNA reads as TGCAGCGGACTCGGTTCCTCCTACGAGCAGTACTTC. The chain carries TRBV29-1 and TRBJ2-7, with D unresolved. This CDR3 is built from 12 residues. The V gene lost 7 bases and the J gene lost 0 bases, with 10 bases spanning the gap. CDR1 SQVTM and CDR2 ANQGSEA come from the germline V gene.

Here the CDR3 reads CASTAESEAFF. In DNA form, the CDR3 reads TGTGCCAGCACCGCAGAGAGTGAAGCTTTCTTT. The genes are TRBV2 and TRBJ1-1; unclear D gene. The CDR3 consists of 11 residues. Trimming removed 7 bases from V and 7 bases from J, with 10 bases in between. In germline, CDR1 is SNHLY, CDR2 FYNNEI.

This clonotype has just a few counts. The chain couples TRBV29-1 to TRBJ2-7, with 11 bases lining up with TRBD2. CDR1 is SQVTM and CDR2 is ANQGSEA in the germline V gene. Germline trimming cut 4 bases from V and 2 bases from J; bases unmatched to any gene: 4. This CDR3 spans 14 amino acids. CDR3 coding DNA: TGCAGCGTTGCTGGGACTAGCGGTACCTACGAGCAGTACTTC. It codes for CSVAGTSGTYEQYF.

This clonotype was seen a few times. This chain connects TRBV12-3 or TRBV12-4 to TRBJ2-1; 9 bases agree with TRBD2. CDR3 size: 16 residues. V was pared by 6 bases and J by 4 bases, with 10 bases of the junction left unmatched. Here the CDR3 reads CASRSGTSLRYNEQFF. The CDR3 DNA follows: TGTGCCAGCAGGTCCGGGACTAGCCTTAGGTACAATGAGCAGTTCTTC.

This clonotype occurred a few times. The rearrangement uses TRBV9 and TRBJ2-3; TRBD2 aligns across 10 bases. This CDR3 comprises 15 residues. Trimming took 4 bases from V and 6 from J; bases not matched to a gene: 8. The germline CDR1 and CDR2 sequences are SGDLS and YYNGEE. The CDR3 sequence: CASSMRLAGSDTQYF. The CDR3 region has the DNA TGTGCCAGCAGCATGCGACTAGCGGGCTCTGATACGCAGTATTTT.

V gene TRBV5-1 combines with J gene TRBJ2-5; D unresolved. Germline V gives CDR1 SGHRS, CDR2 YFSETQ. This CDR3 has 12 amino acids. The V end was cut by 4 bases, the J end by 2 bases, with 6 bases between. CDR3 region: CASSKEQETQYF. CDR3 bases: TGCGCCAGCAGCAAGGAGCAAGAGACCCAGTACTTC.

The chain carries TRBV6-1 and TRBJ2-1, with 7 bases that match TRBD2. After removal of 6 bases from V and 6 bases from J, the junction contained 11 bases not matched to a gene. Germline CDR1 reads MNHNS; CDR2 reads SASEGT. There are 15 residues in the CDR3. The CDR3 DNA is TGTGCCAGCAGAATACCGGGACTACGTATCAATGAGCAGTTCTTC. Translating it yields CASRIPGLRINEQFF.

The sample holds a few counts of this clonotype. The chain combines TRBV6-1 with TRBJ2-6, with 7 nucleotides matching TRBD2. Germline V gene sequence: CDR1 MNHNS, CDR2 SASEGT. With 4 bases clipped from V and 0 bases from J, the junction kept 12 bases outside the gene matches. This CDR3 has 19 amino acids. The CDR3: CASSGTRLALRSGANVLTF. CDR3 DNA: TGTGCCAGCAGTGGAACAAGACTAGCCCTACGCTCTGGGGCCAACGTCCTGACTTTC.

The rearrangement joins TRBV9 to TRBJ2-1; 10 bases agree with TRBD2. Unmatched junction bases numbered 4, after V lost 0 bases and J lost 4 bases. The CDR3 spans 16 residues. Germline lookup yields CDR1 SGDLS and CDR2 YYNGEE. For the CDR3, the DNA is TGTGCCAGCAGCGTAGAGCGGACTAGCGGTTACAATGAGCAGTTCTTC. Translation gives CASSVERTSGYNEQFF.

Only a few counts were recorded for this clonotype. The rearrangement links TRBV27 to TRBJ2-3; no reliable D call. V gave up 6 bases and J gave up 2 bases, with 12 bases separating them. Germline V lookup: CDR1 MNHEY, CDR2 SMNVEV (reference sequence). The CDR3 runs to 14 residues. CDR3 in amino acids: CASSAPSFTDTQYF. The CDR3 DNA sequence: TGTGCCAGCAGCGCCCCCAGCTTCACAGATACGCAGTATTTT.

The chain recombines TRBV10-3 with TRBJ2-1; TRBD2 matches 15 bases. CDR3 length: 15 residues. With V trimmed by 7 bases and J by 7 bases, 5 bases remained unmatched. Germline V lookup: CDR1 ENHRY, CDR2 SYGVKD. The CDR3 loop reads CAITGTSGGLNEQFF. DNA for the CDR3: TGTGCCATCACCGGGACTAGCGGGGGGTTGAATGAGCAGTTCTTC.

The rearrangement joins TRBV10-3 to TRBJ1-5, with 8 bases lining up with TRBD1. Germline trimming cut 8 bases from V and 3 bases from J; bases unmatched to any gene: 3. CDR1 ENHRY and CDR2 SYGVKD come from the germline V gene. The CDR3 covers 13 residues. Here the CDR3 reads CAIGGQVNQPQHF. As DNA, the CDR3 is TGTGCCATCGGGGGACAGGTCAATCAGCCCCAGCATTTT.

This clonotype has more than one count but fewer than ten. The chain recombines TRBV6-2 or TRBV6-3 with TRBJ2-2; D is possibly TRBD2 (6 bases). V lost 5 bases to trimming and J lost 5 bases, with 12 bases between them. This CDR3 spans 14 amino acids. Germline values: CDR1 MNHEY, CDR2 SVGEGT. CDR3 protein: CASSTAAGTGELFF. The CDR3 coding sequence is TGTGCCAGCAGTACTGCGGCGGGGACCGGGGAGCTGTTTTTT.

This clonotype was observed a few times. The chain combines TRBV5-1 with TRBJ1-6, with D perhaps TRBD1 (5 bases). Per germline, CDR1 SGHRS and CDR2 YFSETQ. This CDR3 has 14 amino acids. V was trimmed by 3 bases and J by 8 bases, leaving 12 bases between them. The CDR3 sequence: CASSSGSYDSPLHF. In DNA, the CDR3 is TGCGCCAGCAGCTCAGGGTCATACGATTCACCCCTCCACTTT.

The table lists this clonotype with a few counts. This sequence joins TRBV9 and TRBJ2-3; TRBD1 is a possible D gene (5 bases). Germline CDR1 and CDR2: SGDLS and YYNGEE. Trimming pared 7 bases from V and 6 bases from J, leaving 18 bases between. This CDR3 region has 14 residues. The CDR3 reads CASDTGATWDTQYF. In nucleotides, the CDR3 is TGTGCCAGCGACACTGGGGCTACATGGGATACGCAGTATTTT.

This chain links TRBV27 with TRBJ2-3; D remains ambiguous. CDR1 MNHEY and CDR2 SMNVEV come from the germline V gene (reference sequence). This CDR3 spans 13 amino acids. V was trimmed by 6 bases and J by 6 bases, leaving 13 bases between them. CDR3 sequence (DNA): TGTGCCAGCAGCCACCGACTTGGGGATACGCAGTATTTT. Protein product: CASSHRLGDTQYF.

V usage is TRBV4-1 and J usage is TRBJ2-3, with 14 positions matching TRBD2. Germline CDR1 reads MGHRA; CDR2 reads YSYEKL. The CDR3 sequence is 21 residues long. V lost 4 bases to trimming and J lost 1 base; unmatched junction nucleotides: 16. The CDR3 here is CASSLFGITGTSGSGTDTQYF. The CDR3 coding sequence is TGCGCCAGCAGCCTTTTCGGGATAACCGGGACTAGCGGGAGTGGCACAGATACGCAGTATTTT.

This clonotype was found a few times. CDR3 loop: CASRVQGSKFF. CDR3 coding DNA: TGTGCCAGCAGGGTACAGGGTAGTAAGTTCTTC. This chain joins TRBV6-5 and TRBJ2-1; TRBD1 might be the D (6 bases). The CDR3 consists of 11 residues. CDR1 MNHEY and CDR2 SVGAGI come from the germline V gene. The V and J ends lost 6 bases and 14 bases respectively, with 14 bases between them.

The CDR3 DNA reads as TGTGCCAGCAGTTTAGTCTGGCCCACAGATACGCAGTATTTT. Translating gives CASSLVWPTDTQYF. The chain has TRBV12-3 or TRBV12-4 and TRBJ2-3; D is uncertain. Trimming left V 1 base short and J 2 bases short, with 7 bases between. CDR3 size: 14 residues.

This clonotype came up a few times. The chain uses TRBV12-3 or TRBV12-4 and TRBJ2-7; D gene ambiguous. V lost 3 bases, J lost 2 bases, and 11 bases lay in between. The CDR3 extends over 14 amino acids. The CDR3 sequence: CASSFEAGPYEQYF. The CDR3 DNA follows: TGTGCCAGCAGTTTCGAGGCAGGACCCTACGAGCAGTACTTC.